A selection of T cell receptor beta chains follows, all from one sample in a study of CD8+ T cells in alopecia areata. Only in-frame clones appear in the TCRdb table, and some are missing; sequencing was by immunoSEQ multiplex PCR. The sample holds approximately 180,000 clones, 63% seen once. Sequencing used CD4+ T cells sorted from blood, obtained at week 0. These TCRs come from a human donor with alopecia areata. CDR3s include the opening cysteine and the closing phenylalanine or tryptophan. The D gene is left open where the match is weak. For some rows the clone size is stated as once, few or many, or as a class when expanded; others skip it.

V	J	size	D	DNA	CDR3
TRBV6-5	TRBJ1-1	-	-	TGTGCCAGCAAACCGACAGTGCTGAACACTGAAGCTTTCTTT	CASKPTVLNTEAFF
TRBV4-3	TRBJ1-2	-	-	TGCGCCAGCAGCCAAGACGACAGGTCAAACTATGGCTACACCTTC	CASSQDDRSNYGYTF
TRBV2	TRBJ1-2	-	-	TGTGCCAGCAGTGACACGGGACGTGGCTACACCTTC	CASSDTGRGYTF
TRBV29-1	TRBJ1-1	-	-	TGCAGCGCCCAAGTTGGAGGGGAAACTGAAGCTTTCTTT	CSAQVGGETEAFF
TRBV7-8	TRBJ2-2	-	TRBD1	TGTGCCAGCAGCTTAGAGGTGGGACAGGGGGCGGAGGAGCTGTTTTTT	CASSLEVGQGAEELFF
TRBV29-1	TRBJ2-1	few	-	TGCAGCGCCGAGAGGGCCCACAATGAGCAGTTCTTC	CSAERAHNEQFF
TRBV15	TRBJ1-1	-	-	TGTGCCACCAGCAGATACCCGGCCGGGGACACTGAAGCTTTCTTT	CATSRYPAGDTEAFF
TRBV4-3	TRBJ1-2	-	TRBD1	TGCGCCAGCAGCCAGTACTCAGGGGGATATGGCTACACCTTC	CASSQYSGGYGYTF
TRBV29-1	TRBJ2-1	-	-	TGCAGCGGGAGACTAGGAAGGCAGTTCTTC	CSGRLGRQFF
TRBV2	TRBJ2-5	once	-	TGTGCCAGCAGTGAGACTAAGGGTACCCAAGAGACCCAGTACTTC	CASSETKGTQETQYF
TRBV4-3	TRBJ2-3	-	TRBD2	TGCGCCAGCAGCCCCACAGCGGGGAGCACAGATACGCAGTATTTT	CASSPTAGSTDTQYF
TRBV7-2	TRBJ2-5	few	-	TGTGCCAGCAAGGTCGGGACGGTGCAAGAGACCCAGTACTTC	CASKVGTVQETQYF
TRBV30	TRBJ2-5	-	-	TGTGCCTGGAGTGTGGGGGGAGAGACCCAGTACTTC	CAWSVGGETQYF
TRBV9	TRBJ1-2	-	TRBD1	TGTGCCAGCAGCGTAGCTAGAGGACAGGGTTATGGCTACACCTTC	CASSVARGQGYGYTF
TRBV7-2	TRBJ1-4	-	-	TGTGCCAGCAGCGAGCTAAACGAAAAACTGTTTTTT	CASSELNEKLFF
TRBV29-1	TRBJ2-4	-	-	TGCAGCGTTGGGACTAGGACAGGCAAAAACATTCAGTACTTC	CSVGTRTGKNIQYF
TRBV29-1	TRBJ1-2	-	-	TGCAGCGTTGAATACGGAGGGGACTATGGCTACACCTTC	CSVEYGGDYGYTF
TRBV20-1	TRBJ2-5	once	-	TGCAGTGCAGTCTCGGGTGGGACCCAGTACTTC	CSAVSGGTQYF
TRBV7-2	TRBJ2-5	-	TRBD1	TGTGCCAGCAGCTTAGGGACAGGGGGCGGTCAAGAGACCCAGTACTTC	CASSLGTGGGQETQYF
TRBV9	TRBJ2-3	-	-	TGTGCCAGCAGCCCATACGGACACAACACAGATACGCAGTATTTT	CASSPYGHNTDTQYF
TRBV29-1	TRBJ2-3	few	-	TGCAGCGTGGTCCAGGGCAGCGGGGATACGCAGTATTTT	CSVVQGSGDTQYF
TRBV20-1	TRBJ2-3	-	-	TGCAGTGTTTTCGTGGATACGCAGTATTTT	CSVFVDTQYF
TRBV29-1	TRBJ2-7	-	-	TGCAGCGTTGAGTCAAGGGGCCTAATGCACGAGCAGTACTTC	CSVESRGLMHEQYF
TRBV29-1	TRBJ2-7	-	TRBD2	TGCAGCGCCGCGGGGGGCCCCTACGAGCAGTACTTC	CSAAGGPYEQYF
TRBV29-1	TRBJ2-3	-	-	TGCAGCGCTGAGCACGGGCTAGCGCGTTCGGATACGCAGTATTTT	CSAEHGLARSDTQYF